This passage covers 2 T cell receptor beta chains from one sample sequenced in a study of pediatric ulcerative colitis. One to two pinch biopsies were taken from the rectum during colonoscopy. Only in-frame clones appear in the TCRdb table, and some are missing; sequencing was by immunoSEQ multiplex PCR. The table records tens of thousands of clones, 60% to 85% of them present only once. The material sequenced was gut tissue. The receptors here all came from a boy between 10 and 17 years old with severe ulcerative colitis.

The rearrangement uses TRBV2 and TRBJ2-7; D might be TRBD1 (5 bases). CDR1 SNHLY and CDR2 FYNNEI come from the germline V gene. CDR3 length equals 14 residues. V was pared by 5 bases and J by 2 bases, with 13 bases between. In DNA form, the CDR3 reads TGTGCCAGCAGTATCGGAAGGGGTCCCTACGAGCAGTACTTC. The encoded protein is CASSIGRGPYEQYF.

The CDR3 DNA reads TGTGCCAGCAGTCGGACATTCACAGATACGCAGTATTTT. Protein: CASSRTFTDTQYF. V gene TRBV2 combines with J gene TRBJ2-3, with D maybe TRBD1 (5 bases). With 5 bases removed from V and 2 bases from J, the gap between germline ends came to 8 bases. The CDR3 is 13 amino acids. The V gene's germline CDR1 is SNHLY and CDR2 FYNNEI.